This T cell receptor (beta chain) was identified during a study of CD8 T cells in Susac syndrome. RNA totalling about 0.5 to 1 ug underwent reverse transcription with random hexamers. An immunoSEQ multiplex PCR generated amplified TCR beta CDR3 products spanning 54 Vbeta and 13 Jbeta. TCRdb redid the calling of the immunoSEQ multiplex PCR reads with MiXCR, one entry per CDR3 protein. Counted here are under 200,000 distinct CDR3 sequences, 85% to 95% occurring once; the ten biggest clones make up 0.1%. Germline values: CDR1 KGHDR, CDR2 SFDVKD. CDR3 length equals 18 residues. V was clipped by 7 bases and J by 1 base; unmatched bases: 12. The sequenced target, TCR beta, came from blood CD8+ and CD4+ T cells. Controls matched for sex and age were healthy donors. Negative isolation was used for CD8+ and CD4+ T cells and FACS enrichment for TEMRA cells.

Input material: CD4+ T cells from PBMCs. The sequence came from a human donor in good health. The chain couples TRBV24-1 to TRBJ2-2, with TRBD1 matching over 9 bases. The CDR3 DNA sequence: TGTGCCACCAGCCCAAACAGGGGGCGCGGGGGGAACACCGGGGAGCTGTTTTTT. It translates to CATSPNRGRGGNTGELFF.